This TCR beta chain stems from a study of control samples from healthy donors and cancer patients. This clone has only a few counts. Assay: immunoSEQ multiplex PCR; the TCRdb copy retains only in-frame clones and omits some. The sample has roughly 370,000 clones; about nine tenths are singletons. This TCR came from a man in his forties with head and neck cancer. Sequencing used PBMCs.

CDR3 sequence: CASRGGLPPGEQYF. In DNA, the CDR3 is TGTGCCAGCAGAGGTGGCCTACCCCCGGGCGAGCAGTACTTC. The J gene is TRBJ2-7, the V gene TRBV28, with no clear D. V shed 6 bases and J shed 6 bases, with 18 bases lying between them. Germline V lookup: CDR1 MDHEN, CDR2 SYDVKM. This CDR3 has 14 residues.